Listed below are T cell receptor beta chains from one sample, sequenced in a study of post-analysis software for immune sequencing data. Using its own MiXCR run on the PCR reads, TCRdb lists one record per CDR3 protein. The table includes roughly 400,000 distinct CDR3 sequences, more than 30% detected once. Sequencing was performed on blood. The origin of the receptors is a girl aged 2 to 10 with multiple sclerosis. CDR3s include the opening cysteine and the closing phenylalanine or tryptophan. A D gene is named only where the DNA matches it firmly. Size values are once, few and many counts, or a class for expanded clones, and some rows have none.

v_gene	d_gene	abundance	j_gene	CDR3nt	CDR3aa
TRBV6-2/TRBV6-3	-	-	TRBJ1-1	TGTGCCAGCAGAACGGACAGAAGGCACATGAACACTGAAGCTTTCTTT	CASRTDRRHMNTEAFF
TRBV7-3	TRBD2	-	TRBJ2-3	TGTGCCAGCAGCTCCCTAGGGCTCACTAGCGGGGTCACGGATACGCAGTATTTT	CASSSLGLTSGVTDTQYF
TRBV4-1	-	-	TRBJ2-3	TGCGCCAGCAGCCAAGATTTCCAGGCGACCGGGGTAGTCACAGATACGCAGTATTTT	CASSQDFQATGVVTDTQYF
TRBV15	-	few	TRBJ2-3	TGTGCCACCAGCAGAGATCGGGGGAGCCCAGATACGCAGTATTTT	CATSRDRGSPDTQYF
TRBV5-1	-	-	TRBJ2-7	TGCGCCAGCAGCTTCGACTACCCCCACCACGAGCAGTACTTC	CASSFDYPHHEQYF
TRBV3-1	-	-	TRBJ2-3	TGTGCCAGTAGCCAAGCTAGCAGCGATACGCAGTATTTT	CASSQASSDTQYF
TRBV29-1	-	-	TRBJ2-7	TGCAGCGTTGGAGACAAGGCCCACTACGAGCAGTACTTC	CSVGDKAHYEQYF
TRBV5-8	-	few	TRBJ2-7	TGTGCCAGCAGCTTGGGTTCGGACCCCCTCTACGAGCAGTACTTC	CASSLGSDPLYEQYF
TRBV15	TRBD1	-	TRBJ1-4	TGTGCCACCAGCGGTATTATCCTAGGACAGGGGCGGAAACCCCCTAATGAAAAACTGTTTTTT	CATSGIILGQGRKPPNEKLFF
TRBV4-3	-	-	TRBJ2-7	TGCGCCAGCAGCCGGCGATCAGGGGCCGTGGGAACCCAGTACTTC	CASSRRSGAVGTQYF
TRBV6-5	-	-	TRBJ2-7	TGTGCCAGCAGTTACCTGAACAGGCGCAACGAGCAGTACTTC	CASSYLNRRNEQYF
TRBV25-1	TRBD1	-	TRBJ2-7	TGTGCCAGCAGTGCGGACCAGACAGGGGTGAACGAGCAGTACTTC	CASSADQTGVNEQYF
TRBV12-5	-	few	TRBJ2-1	TGTGCTAGTGGTTTACGACTCGATGAGCAGTTCTTC	CASGLRLDEQFF
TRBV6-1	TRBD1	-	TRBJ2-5	TGTGCCAGCAGCCCCCCTCCATTACTGCTAACAGGGGGTGAGACCCAGTACTTC	CASSPPPLLLTGGETQYF
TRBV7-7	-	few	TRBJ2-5	TGTGCCAGCAGCCGTACAGGCTTTCAAGAGACCCAGTACTTC	CASSRTGFQETQYF
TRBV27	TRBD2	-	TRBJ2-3	TGTGCCAGCAGTCCTCTAGCGGAGACCACGGATACGCAGTATTTT	CASSPLAETTDTQYF
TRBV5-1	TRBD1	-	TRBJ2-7	TGCGCCAGCAGCTCCCAAGGGACAGGGAGGAATCCTTCCTACGAGCAGTACTTC	CASSSQGTGRNPSYEQYF
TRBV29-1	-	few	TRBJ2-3	TGCAGCGTTGTAGGGGTTATGGGCTCTCGCACAGATACGCAGTATTTT	CSVVGVMGSRTDTQYF
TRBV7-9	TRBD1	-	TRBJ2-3	TGTGCCAGCAGCCTAGGGACAGGGGCTTTCACAGATACGCAGTATTTT	CASSLGTGAFTDTQYF
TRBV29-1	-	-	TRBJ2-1	TGCAGCGTTGGGGCGAACTCGAATGAGCAGTTCTTC	CSVGANSNEQFF
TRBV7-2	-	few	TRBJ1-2	TGTGCCAACAGCTTACGCAGGGGAGGCTACACCTTC	CANSLRRGGYTF
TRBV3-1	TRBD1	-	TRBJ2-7	TGTGCCAGCAGCCATCCCTCCGGGACAGCCTACGAGCAGTACTTC	CASSHPSGTAYEQYF
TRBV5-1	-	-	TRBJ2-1	TGCGCCAGCAGCTTGGCCTGGCGGCCCTACAATGAGCAGTTCTTC	CASSLAWRPYNEQFF
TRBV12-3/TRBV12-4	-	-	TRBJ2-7	TGTGCCAGCAGCCCCCTCACCCAGGGATACGAGCAGTACTTC	CASSPLTQGYEQYF